A selection of T cell receptor beta chains follows, all from one sample in a study of blood T cell repertoires in COVID-19. Profiling relied on immunoSEQ multiplex PCR, and the TCRdb table lists in-frame clones only, not all of them. This table has around 180,000 clones, approximately 84% appearing once. Sequencing input: PBMCs or T cells enriched from blood (not recorded which). The receptors stem from a middle-aged man who had recovered from COVID-19. The CDR3 runs from the conserved cysteine through the conserved F or W. D genes are given only for firm matches. Only some rows state a clone size, as once, few, many or a class for expanded clones.

>TRBV19|TRBD1|NA|TRBJ2-5
CASSMGVYRQGQETQYF
TGTGCCAGTAGTATGGGAGTTTACAGACAGGGGCAAGAGACCCAGTACTTC
>TRBV7-9|NA|NA|TRBJ1-1
CASSSTARGEAFF
TGTGCCAGCAGCTCGACTGCGCGCGGTGAAGCTTTCTTT
>TRBV3-1/TRBV3-2|TRBD1|NA|TRBJ2-7
CASSPLTGGYEQYF
TGTGCCAGCAGCCCCTTGACAGGGGGTTACGAGCAGTACTTC
>TRBV7-9|TRBD1|NA|TRBJ1-1
CASSSGTALLNTEAFF
TGTGCCAGCAGCTCCGGGACAGCGCTATTGAACACTGAAGCTTTCTTT
>TRBV3-1/TRBV3-2|TRBD2|NA|TRBJ2-7
CASSQRLAGGGEQYF
TGTGCCAGCAGCCAAAGACTAGCGGGGGGAGGCGAGCAGTACTTC
>TRBV6-6|NA|NA|TRBJ1-4
CASRKNLVGAGEKLFF
TGTGCCAGCAGAAAGAATTTGGTGGGCGCTGGTGAAAAACTGTTTTTT
>TRBV3-1/TRBV3-2|NA|NA|TRBJ1-1
CASSQDLGDKAFF
TGTGCCAGCAGCCAAGATTTGGGCGATAAAGCTTTCTTT
>TRBV7-8|TRBD2|NA|TRBJ2-1
CASSTTSGSPNEQFF
TGTGCCAGCAGCACGACTAGCGGCTCGCCCAATGAGCAGTTCTTC
>TRBV2|TRBD1|NA|TRBJ1-6
CASSTGQANSPLHF
TGTGCCAGCAGTACCGGACAGGCTAATTCACCCCTCCACTTT
>TRBV2|NA|NA|TRBJ2-2
CASSGGKNTGELFF
TGTGCCAGCAGTGGGGGCAAGAACACCGGGGAGCTGTTTTTT
>TRBV5-5|TRBD1|once|TRBJ1-5
CASSLGDRGSQPQHF
TGTGCCAGCAGCTTGGGGGACAGGGGATCTCAGCCCCAGCATTTT
>TRBV30|NA|NA|TRBJ1-1
CAWRAEGGTEAFF
TGTGCCTGGAGGGCGGAGGGCGGCACTGAAGCTTTCTTT
>TRBV10-1|NA|once|TRBJ1-4
CAINRWTENEKLFF
TGCGCCATCAACCGTTGGACAGAGAATGAAAAACTGTTTTTT
>TRBV27|NA|NA|TRBJ1-3
CASSLTGARSGNTIYF
TGTGCCAGCAGTCTAACAGGAGCCCGCTCTGGAAACACCATATATTTT
>TRBV6-6|NA|NA|TRBJ1-2
CASSMGGRYGYTF
TGTGCCAGCAGCATGGGGGGGCGGTATGGCTACACCTTC
>TRBV29-1|TRBD1|NA|TRBJ1-1
CSVTGQARVFMNTEAFF
TGCAGCGTTACGGGACAGGCTCGCGTTTTCATGAACACTGAAGCTTTCTTT
>TRBV30|NA|few|TRBJ1-2
CACPNWNYGYTF
TGTGCCTGCCCTAATTGGAACTATGGCTACACCTTC
>TRBV5-5|TRBD1|NA|TRBJ1-1
CASRQPGQVNTEAFF
TGTGCCAGCAGGCAACCGGGACAGGTTAACACTGAAGCTTTCTTT
>TRBV6-1|NA|NA|TRBJ2-1
CASSDEVQFF
TGTGCCAGCAGTGATGAGGTCCAGTTCTTC
>TRBV9|NA|NA|TRBJ1-6
CASSIGGGLNSPLHF
TGTGCCAGCAGCATCGGAGGCGGCCTTAATTCACCCCTCCACTTT
>TRBV15|TRBD1|NA|TRBJ2-7
CATSRDRDRGSYEQYF
TGTGCCACCAGCAGGGATCGGGACAGGGGGTCCTACGAGCAGTACTTC
>TRBV5-1|TRBD1|NA|TRBJ1-2
CASSAAGGTYGYTF
TGCGCCAGCAGCGCTGCAGGGGGCACCTATGGCTACACCTTC
>TRBV3-1/TRBV3-2|NA|few|TRBJ2-3
CASSQGRKAGKYF
TGTGCCAGCAGCCAAGGAAGGAAGGCAGGGAAGTATTTT